These T cell receptor beta chains were read from a single sample in a study of shared clonotypes between healthy human individuals. Method: immunoSEQ multiplex PCR; TCRdb's copy keeps in-frame clones and lacks some. The repertoire holds approximately 2,200,000 clones, about 93% seen once, with around 1.7% in the top ten. What was sequenced was naive CD8+ T cells from PBMCs. Every receptor here comes from a man between 18 and 35 years old in good health. Some clones in this sample may be carry-over from other donors' samples. CDR3s include the opening cysteine and the closing phenylalanine or tryptophan. Each record gives: D gene, CDR3 length, V gene, clone size, J gene, CDR3 protein, CDR3 DNA. The D gene is left open where the match is weak. Clone size is shown for a subset of rows, as once, few, many or a class of expanded clone.

NA	14	TRBV9	NA	TRBJ1-1	CASSGGHPNTEAFF	TGTGCCAGCAGCGGGGGACACCCGAACACTGAAGCTTTCTTT
TRBD1	16	TRBV5-4	NA	TRBJ1-1	CASSADRAGVNTEAFF	TGTGCCAGCAGCGCCGACAGGGCGGGGGTGAACACTGAAGCTTTCTTT
TRBD2	16	TRBV5-6	NA	TRBJ2-1	CASSATVTSEENEQFF	TGTGCCAGCAGCGCTACCGTGACTAGCGAGGAGAATGAGCAGTTCTTC
TRBD2	17	TRBV6-1	once	TRBJ2-2	CASSEGTSWGFSGELFF	TGTGCCAGCAGTGAAGGGACTAGTTGGGGTTTTTCCGGGGAGCTGTTTTTT
NA	15	TRBV7-9	NA	TRBJ2-1	CASSLALGVYNEQFF	TGTGCCAGCAGCCTAGCCTTGGGGGTTTACAATGAGCAGTTCTTC
NA	11	TRBV11-2	NA	TRBJ2-7	CASSTGNEQYF	TGTGCCAGCAGTACAGGGAACGAGCAGTACTTC
NA	10	TRBV28	NA	TRBJ2-7	CASSRSEQYF	TGTGCCAGCAGTCGCTCCGAGCAGTACTTC
TRBD1	13	TRBV7-9	NA	TRBJ1-1	CASKTGGNTEAFF	TGTGCCAGCAAGACAGGGGGAAACACTGAAGCTTTCTTT
TRBD2	14	TRBV10-3	NA	TRBJ2-5	CAISDEAGGETQYF	TGTGCCATCAGTGATGAAGCGGGAGGAGAGACCCAGTACTTC
TRBD1	16	TRBV5-1	NA	TRBJ1-5	CASSLFPDRIGQPQHF	TGCGCCAGCAGCTTGTTCCCGGACAGGATCGGTCAGCCCCAGCATTTT
NA	16	TRBV10-1	NA	TRBJ2-1	CASSESARRPVNEQFF	TGCGCCAGCAGTGAGTCCGCGCGGAGGCCCGTGAATGAGCAGTTCTTC
NA	14	TRBV13	NA	TRBJ2-5	CASSLNRAQETQYF	TGTGCCAGCAGCCTAAATCGAGCACAAGAGACCCAGTACTTC
NA	14	TRBV11-2	NA	TRBJ2-3	CASSLDRGTDTQYF	TGTGCCAGCAGCTTAGACAGGGGCACAGATACGCAGTATTTT
NA	18	TRBV7-3	NA	TRBJ2-6	CASSSPRDGDSGANVLTF	TGTGCCAGCAGCTCACCAAGGGACGGAGACTCTGGGGCCAACGTCCTGACTTTC
TRBD2	16	TRBV27	once	TRBJ2-2	CASSFWRETGDGELFF	TGTGCCAGCAGTTTTTGGCGGGAGACCGGCGACGGGGAGCTGTTTTTT
NA	14	TRBV4-1	once	TRBJ2-7	CASSHFGRTYEQYF	TGCGCCAGCAGCCATTTCGGAAGGACCTACGAGCAGTACTTC
TRBD1	15	TRBV9	NA	TRBJ1-4	CASSAGAGGSEKLFF	TGTGCCAGCAGCGCGGGGGCAGGGGGGAGTGAAAAACTGTTTTTT
TRBD2	15	TRBV15	NA	TRBJ2-1	CATSRGLAAGDEQFF	TGTGCCACCAGCAGAGGACTAGCGGCGGGCGATGAGCAGTTCTTC
TRBD1	14	TRBV2	NA	TRBJ1-2	CASSEADRVYGYTF	TGTGCCAGCAGTGAAGCGGACAGGGTCTATGGCTACACCTTC
TRBD1	15	TRBV7-8	NA	TRBJ1-1	CASSWSQGAVTEAFF	TGTGCCAGCAGCTGGTCGCAGGGGGCAGTTACTGAAGCTTTCTTT
NA	13	TRBV19	NA	TRBJ2-7	CASSDSDNYEQYF	TGTGCCAGTAGCGACTCGGACAACTACGAGCAGTACTTC
NA	14	TRBV27	NA	TRBJ2-7	CASAWRAGYDEQYF	TGTGCCAGCGCATGGCGGGCAGGGTACGACGAGCAGTACTTC
NA	13	TRBV30	once	TRBJ1-2	CAWSVPPQNGYTF	TGTGCCTGGAGTGTACCCCCTCAAAATGGCTACACCTTC